Shown below are 22 T cell receptor beta chains from a single sample sequenced in a study of shared T cell receptors in the human thymus. The assay was immunoSEQ multiplex PCR, and TCRdb's table has in-frame clones only and misses some. The sample carries some 720,000 clones, roughly 90% recorded once. This same sample was also taken into another study, of human thymus T cells.

The material sequenced was thymocytes. The receptors here all came from a boy younger than two with a congenital heart defect.

This chain joins TRBV5-5 and TRBJ2-7; 9 bases are shared with TRBD1. The CDR3 runs to 14 residues. CDR1 and CDR2 (germline): SGHKS, YYEKEE (reference sequence). V trimming: 5 bases; J trimming: 5 bases; junction bases outside the gene matches: 8. CDR3 loop: CASSPDRGVDEQYF. The CDR3 nucleotides are TGTGCCAGCAGTCCTGACAGGGGGGTAGACGAGCAGTACTTC.

Written as DNA, the CDR3 is TGTGCCAGTAGTTGGAGAACAAACGAGAACACTGAAGCTTTCTTT. This encodes CASSWRTNENTEAFF. The chain recombines TRBV19 with TRBJ1-1; no clear D. In germline, CDR1 is LNHDA, CDR2 SQIVND (reference sequence). Trimming pared 5 bases from V and 1 base from J, leaving 14 bases between. The CDR3 runs 15 residues.

The genes are TRBV27 and TRBJ2-5; 11 bases line up with TRBD2. TRBJ2-7 explains the end of the DNA better; the J call may be wrong. This CDR3 contains 18 residues. Germline CDR1 and CDR2: MNHEY and SMNVEV (reference sequence). The CDR3 reads CASSPRLAGPQSSYEQYF. The CDR3 DNA sequence: TGTGCCAGCAGTCCCAGACTAGCGGGACCCCAGAGCTCCTACGAGCAGTACTTC.

The CDR3 DNA follows: TGTGCCTGGAGCCGAGGGACTAGCGGGGGTGGAGGCACAGATACGCAGTATTTT. Translated: CAWSRGTSGGGGTDTQYF. The chain joins TRBV30 to TRBJ2-3, with 14 bases matching TRBD2. Germline loops: CDR1 GTSNPN, CDR2 SVGIG (reference sequence). Unmatched junction bases numbered 9, after V lost 3 bases and J lost 1 base. This CDR3 contains 18 residues.

The chain recombines TRBV4-3 with TRBJ2-7; TRBD2 aligns across 11 bases. Germline V gives CDR1 LGHNA, CDR2 YSLEER. Losses at the gene ends were 0 bases for V and 4 bases for J; bases not matched to a gene: 5. The CDR3 runs to 16 residues. Here the CDR3 DNA reads TGCGCCAGCAGCCAAGATATTACTAGCGGGAGTTACGAGCAGTACTTC. Encoded protein: CASSQDITSGSYEQYF.

The chain combines TRBV7-2 with TRBJ2-3; 13 nucleotides align to TRBD2. The ends lost 4 bases at V and 3 bases at J; junction bases unmatched: 10. This CDR3 has 18 residues. Germline CDR1 reads SGHTA; CDR2 reads FQGNSA. The CDR3 DNA reads as TGTGCCAGCAGCTCTGGGACTAGCGGGACCTTTAAGACAGATACGCAGTATTTT. Its protein product is CASSSGTSGTFKTDTQYF.

As for this clone: This same CDR3 is encoded by further DNA sequences in the sample. The rearrangement links TRBV5-4 to TRBJ1-1; possible D gene TRBD1, 5 bases. This CDR3 is built from 13 residues. Germline lookup yields CDR1 SGHNT and CDR2 YYREEE (reference sequence). V was clipped by 8 bases and J by 1 base, with 12 bases between them. The CDR3 loop is CASSPDTNTEAFF. In nucleotides, the CDR3 is TGTGCCAGTAGCCCGGACACGAACACTGAAGCTTTCTTT.

The chain has TRBV7-8 and TRBJ2-7, with TRBD2 as a possible D gene (7 bases). Trimming removed 6 bases from V and 3 bases from J, with 18 bases in between. The germline V gene has CDR1 SGHVS and CDR2 FQNEAQ. The CDR3 is 15 amino acids. The CDR3: CASSPRGGRFYEQYF. CDR3 sequence (DNA): TGTGCCAGCAGTCCCAGGGGCGGGAGATTCTACGAGCAGTACTTC.

V is TRBV28 and J is TRBJ1-3, with D maybe TRBD1 (6 bases). The V gene lost 5 bases and the J gene lost 0 bases, with 26 bases spanning the gap. Germline V gene lookup returns CDR1 MDHEN and CDR2 SYDVKM. The CDR3 length is 20 residues. CDR3 sequence reads: CASSVSRYRAGAHSGNTIYF. The DNA for the CDR3 is TGTGCCAGCAGTGTCTCAAGATACAGGGCTGGGGCCCACTCTGGAAACACCATATATTTT.

This chain links TRBV14 with TRBJ1-2, with TRBD1 as a possible D gene (5 bases). This CDR3 region has 13 residues. The V gene's germline CDR1 is SGHDN and CDR2 FVKESK. V lost 4 bases, J lost 3 bases, and 9 bases lay in between. The CDR3 sequence is CASSLEGDYGYTF. The CDR3 coding sequence is TGTGCCAGCAGCCTGGAAGGGGACTATGGCTACACCTTC.

CDR3 in DNA: TGTGCCAGCAGCCCCTACCCCTGGACTAGCGGGGTCTACAATGAGCAGTTCTTC. Protein sequence: CASSPYPWTSGVYNEQFF. This chain links TRBV14 with TRBJ2-1, with TRBD2 identical over 12 bases. The CDR3 sequence is 18 residues long. V lost 4 bases to trimming and J lost 3 bases; unmatched junction nucleotides: 10. In germline, CDR1 is SGHDN, CDR2 FVKESK.

In its sample, this clone was seen a few times. The rearrangement links TRBV7-2 to TRBJ1-3; TRBD1 is a possible D gene (5 bases). Germline V CDR1 and CDR2: SGHTA, FQGNSA. The CDR3 consists of 16 residues. V lost 0 bases, J lost 4 bases, and 13 bases lay in between. Written as DNA, the CDR3 is TGTGCCAGCAGCTTAGCGGGACTGGGGAGCGGAAACACCATATATTTT. Its protein is CASSLAGLGSGNTIYF. Combining the CDR3 with reference TRBV7-2 and TRBJ1-3 gives the whole variable domain GAGVSQSPSNKVTEKGKDVELRCDPISGHTALYWYRQSLGQGLEFLIYFQGNSAPDKSGLPSDRFSAERTGGSVSTLTIQRTQQEDSAVYLCASSLAGLGSGNTIYFGEGSWLTVV.

The V call is TRBV1, the J call TRBJ1-2. TRBV1 is a documented pseudogene. This CDR3 comprises 15 residues. CDR3 coding DNA: TGCACCAGCAGCCAGGTGGAGGATTTTAACTATGGCTACACCTTC. This gives the protein CTSSQVEDFNYGYTF.

The chain employs TRBV7-9 and TRBJ1-3; the D gene is possibly TRBD1 (5 bases). The CDR3 loop spans 16 amino acids. V was clipped by 5 bases and J by 2 bases, with 16 bases between them. The germline gives CDR1 SEHNR, CDR2 FQNEAQ (reference sequence). DNA of the CDR3: TGTGCCAGCAGCCATCTTTGGGGGGATCCTGGAAACACCATATATTTT. This codes for CASSHLWGDPGNTIYF. Variable domain in full (rest from reference TRBV7-9 and TRBJ1-3): DTGVSQNPRHKITKRGQNVTFRCDPISEHNRLYWYRQTLGQGPEFLTYFQNEAQLEKSRLLSDRFSAERPKGSFSTLEIQRTEQGDSAMYLCASSHLWGDPGNTIYFGEGSWLTVV.

The rearrangement uses TRBV5-1 and TRBJ2-2; 8 bases match TRBD1. The V gene end was trimmed by 4 bases and the J gene end by 2 bases; junction bases not matched to a gene: 13. Germline V gene lookup returns CDR1 SGHRS and CDR2 YFSETQ. The CDR3 has 18 residues. This CDR3 reads CASSPEFRTGSNTGELFF. The CDR3 DNA reads as TGCGCCAGCAGCCCAGAGTTCCGGACAGGGTCCAACACCGGGGAGCTGTTTTTT.

The V and J genes are TRBV29-1 and TRBJ1-2, with D unclear. Germline V gene sequence: CDR1 SQVTM, CDR2 ANQGSEA. This CDR3 is 13 amino acids long. V lost 3 bases and J 0 bases, leaving 8 bases between the germline ends. CDR3 DNA sequence: TGCAGCGTTGACTGGGCAGCTAACTATGGCTACACCTTC. It yields the protein CSVDWAANYGYTF.

The chain joins TRBV11-2 to TRBJ2-2; 7 bases agree with TRBD2. After removal of 5 bases from V and 7 bases from J, the junction contained 13 bases not matched to a gene. Germline loops: CDR1 SGHAT, CDR2 FQNNGV. The CDR3 has 16 amino acids. CDR3 sequence: CASSKGLAGRGGELFF. The CDR3 DNA sequence: TGTGCCAGCAGCAAGGGTCTGGCAGGGAGGGGCGGGGAGCTGTTTTTT.

The chain carries TRBV9 and TRBJ2-7; D is perhaps TRBD2 (6 bases). Trimming shortened V by 4 bases and J by 6 bases, and 14 bases separated the two germline ends. Per the germline V gene, CDR1 is SGDLS and CDR2 is YYNGEE. This CDR3 comprises 13 residues. The CDR3 protein is CASSLRERGEQYF. The CDR3 nucleotides read TGTGCCAGCAGCCTTCGGGAGAGGGGCGAGCAGTACTTC.

V and J are TRBV27 and TRBJ2-6, with 10 bases matching TRBD1. J gave up 0 bases and V 5 bases, and 7 bases lay outside the gene matches. Germline V gene lookup returns CDR1 MNHEY and CDR2 SMNVEV (reference sequence). The CDR3 spans 18 residues. The CDR3 nucleotides read TGTGCCAGCAGTCGACGGGACAGGGGCCTCTCTGGGGCCAACGTCCTGACTTTC. This codes for CASSRRDRGLSGANVLTF.

The chain has TRBV27 and TRBJ2-5, with D possibly TRBD1 on 7 matching bases. CDR1 and CDR2 (germline): MNHEY, SMNVEV (reference sequence). The CDR3 consists of 18 residues. V was trimmed by 3 bases and J by 0 bases, leaving 20 bases between them. DNA for the CDR3: TGTGCCAGCAGTTTTCGGTCGTCCGCAGGGGGGTACCAAGAGACCCAGTACTTC. Its translation is CASSFRSSAGGYQETQYF.

This clone has more than one count but fewer than ten. The chain joins TRBV7-2 to TRBJ2-7, with 11 bases aligning to TRBD2. Losses at the gene ends were 6 bases for V and 0 bases for J; bases not matched to a gene: 7. CDR1 and CDR2 from the germline V gene are SGHTA and FQGNSA. There are 16 residues in the CDR3. CDR3 sequence reads: CASSWAGTSGSYEQYF. The CDR3 DNA is TGTGCCAGCAGTTGGGCCGGGACTAGCGGCTCCTACGAGCAGTACTTC.

With regard to this clone: The junction differs from germline at one of its ends, possibly a read error. The rearrangement links TRBV6-6 to TRBJ1-2, with D unresolved. There are 14 residues in the CDR3. Germline V CDR1 and CDR2: MNHNY, SVGAGI (reference sequence). This CDR3 reads CASSYSFESGFLAF. The DNA of the CDR3 is TGTGCCAGCAGTTACTCTTTTGAGTCGGGTTTTCTGGCCTTC.